These T cell receptor beta chains were read from a single sample in a study of blood T cell repertoires in COVID-19. TCRdb's copy holds only in-frame clones and misses some; the assay was immunoSEQ multiplex PCR. The sample consists of some 150,000 clones, 76% of them appearing once. The sample taken for sequencing was peripheral blood. These TCRs come from a woman older than 75 with active or convalescent COVID-19. Each CDR3 is given with its conserved first and last residue. The D gene is left open where the match is weak. Expanded clones are given a class, and other clones once, few, many or no size at all.

TRBJ2-5 | . | TRBV4-1 | 15 | TRBD1 | CASSPRDSGSGAQYF | TGCGCCAGCAGCCCAAGGGACAGTGGGTCAGGGGCCCAGTACTTC
TRBJ2-3 | . | TRBV6-2/TRBV6-3 | 15 | TRBD2 | CASSYGAGDLDTQYF | TGTGCCAGCAGTTACGGGGCGGGGGATCTCGATACGCAGTATTTT
TRBJ2-7 | . | TRBV7-2 | 15 | TRBD1 | CASSPSQGASYEQYF | TGTGCCAGCAGCCCTAGTCAGGGGGCGTCCTACGAGCAGTACTTC
TRBJ1-6 | . | TRBV4-2 | 17 | TRBD1 | CASSQGGTGGFRSPLHF | TGTGCCAGCAGCCAAGGCGGTACAGGGGGCTTCCGTTCACCCCTCCACTTT
TRBJ1-2 | . | TRBV4-1 | 15 | . | CASSQDSPVFYGYTF | TGCGCCAGCAGCCAAGACAGTCCTGTTTTCTATGGCTACACCTTC
TRBJ1-4 | . | TRBV12-5 | 12 | . | CARRGRGEKLFF | TGTGCTCGGAGGGGTCGTGGTGAAAAACTGTTTTTT
TRBJ2-3 | few | TRBV5-8 | 15 | TRBD1 | CASSSGTGSTDTQYF | TGTGCCAGCAGTTCCGGGACAGGGAGCACAGATACGCAGTATTTT
TRBJ2-3 | . | TRBV5-1 | 16 | . | CASSLITRASTDTQYF | TGCGCCAGCAGCTTGATAACTCGTGCTAGCACAGATACGCAGTATTTT
TRBJ1-5 | . | TRBV7-2 | 14 | TRBD1 | CASSGQGTNQPQHF | TGTGCCAGCAGCGGACAGGGGACAAATCAGCCCCAGCATTTT
TRBJ2-2 | . | TRBV19 | 16 | TRBD1 | CASSSGTGEVTGELFF | TGTGCCAGTAGTTCCGGGACAGGGGAGGTGACCGGGGAGCTGTTTTTT
TRBJ2-1 | . | TRBV18 | 14 | . | CASSPTGLYNEQFF | TGTGCCAGCTCACCGACAGGCCTCTACAATGAGCAGTTCTTC
TRBJ2-7 | . | TRBV6-5 | 14 | TRBD1 | CASRVGTGAYEQYF | TGTGCCAGCAGGGTTGGGACAGGGGCCTACGAGCAGTACTTC
TRBJ2-7 | . | TRBV19 | 14 | . | CASSIVDSTYEQYF | TGTGCCAGTAGTATAGTAGACAGTACCTACGAGCAGTACTTC
TRBJ1-6 | . | TRBV19 | 14 | TRBD1 | CASSTRDRNSPLHF | TGTGCCAGTAGTACCCGGGACAGGAATTCACCCCTCCACTTT
TRBJ1-3 | . | TRBV18 | 15 | TRBD1 | CASSPGTASGNTIYF | TGTGCCAGCTCACCGGGGACAGCCTCTGGAAACACCATATATTTT
TRBJ1-3 | . | TRBV5-6 | 16 | TRBD1 | CASSLRTGAAGNTIYF | TGTGCCAGCAGCCTCCGGACAGGGGCCGCGGGAAACACCATATATTTT
TRBJ2-5 | . | TRBV7-9 | 15 | . | CASSLDGGAQETQYF | TGTGCCAGCAGCTTAGATGGGGGGGCGCAAGAGACCCAGTACTTC
TRBJ1-3 | few | TRBV27 | 15 | . | CASSFRGLAGNTIYF | TGTGCCAGCAGTTTCAGGGGATTGGCGGGAAACACCATATATTTT
TRBJ2-1 | . | TRBV15 | 15 | TRBD2 | CATTQGASGGNEQFF | TGTGCCACCACCCAGGGGGCTAGCGGGGGGAATGAGCAGTTCTTC
TRBJ1-4 | . | TRBV29-1 | 13 | . | CSVGQLDNEKLFF | TGCAGCGTTGGACAGCTAGATAATGAAAAACTGTTTTTT
TRBJ1-1 | few | TRBV4-3 | 14 | . | CASSHSGVDTEAFF | TGCGCCAGCAGCCATTCGGGGGTCGACACTGAAGCTTTCTTT
TRBJ1-1 | . | TRBV19 | 17 | . | CASSIDAVGGINTEAFF | TGTGCCAGTAGTATAGATGCTGTTGGGGGGATAAACACTGAAGCTTTCTTT
TRBJ1-1 | . | TRBV30 | 12 | TRBD1 | CAWNRGGTEAFF | TGTGCCTGGAACAGGGGGGGCACTGAAGCTTTCTTT
TRBJ2-1 | . | TRBV29-1 | 10 | . | CSVAVNEQFF | TGCAGCGTTGCTGTCAATGAGCAGTTCTTC
TRBJ1-5 | . | TRBV7-9 | 17 | TRBD1 | CASSLNLGDSRNQPQHF | TGTGCCAGCAGCTTAAATCTGGGGGACAGCCGCAATCAGCCCCAGCATTTT
TRBJ1-2 | . | TRBV4-3 | 14 | TRBD1 | CASSQDTGTGDYTF | TGCGCCAGCAGCCAAGATACGGGGACAGGGGACTACACCTTC
TRBJ1-1 | . | TRBV3-1/TRBV3-2 | 17 | . | CASSPPWGGPMNTEAFF | TGTGCCAGCAGCCCACCTTGGGGGGGGCCAATGAACACTGAAGCTTTCTTT
TRBJ1-5 | . | TRBV21-1 | 16 | . | CASSIPRGGPNQPQHF | TGTGCCAGCAGCATACCAAGGGGGGGGCCAAATCAGCCCCAGCATTTT
TRBJ1-1 | . | TRBV2 | 15 | . | CASNQVGTKGAEAFF | TGTGCCAGCAACCAAGTCGGAACCAAGGGGGCTGAAGCTTTCTTT
TRBJ1-1 | few | TRBV6-5 | 15 | . | CASRSRQVANTEAFF | TGTGCCAGCAGAAGCCGACAGGTAGCGAACACTGAAGCTTTCTTT
TRBJ1-3 | . | TRBV6-5 | 15 | TRBD1 | CASTTTGLIGNTIYF | TGTGCCAGCACCACGACAGGGCTGATTGGAAACACCATATATTTT